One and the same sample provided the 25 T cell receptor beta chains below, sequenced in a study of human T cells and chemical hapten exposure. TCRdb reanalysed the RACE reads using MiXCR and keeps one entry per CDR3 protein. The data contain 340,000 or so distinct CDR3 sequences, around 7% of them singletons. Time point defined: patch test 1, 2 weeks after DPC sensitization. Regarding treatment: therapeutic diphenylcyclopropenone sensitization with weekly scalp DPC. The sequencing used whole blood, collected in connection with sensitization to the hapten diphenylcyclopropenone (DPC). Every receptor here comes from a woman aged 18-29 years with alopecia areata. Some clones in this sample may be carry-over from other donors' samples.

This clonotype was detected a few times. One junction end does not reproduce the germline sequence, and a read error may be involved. The CDR3 nucleotides are TGTGCTAGCAGCCCAGAGCTGACACGCACCTACAATGAGCAGTTCTTC. Translated: CASSPELTRTYNEQFF. The chain employs TRBV7-7 and TRBJ2-1; D is unclear. CDR1 SSHAT and CDR2 FNYEAQ come from the germline V gene (reference sequence). This CDR3 comprises 16 residues. Complete variable domain (other parts from reference TRBV7-7 and TRBJ2-1): GAGVSQSPRYKVTKRGQDVTLRCDPISSHATLYWYQQALGQGPEFLTYFNYEAQPDKSGLPSDRFSAERPEGSISTLTIQRTEQRDSAMYRCASSPELTRTYNEQFFGPGTRLTVL.

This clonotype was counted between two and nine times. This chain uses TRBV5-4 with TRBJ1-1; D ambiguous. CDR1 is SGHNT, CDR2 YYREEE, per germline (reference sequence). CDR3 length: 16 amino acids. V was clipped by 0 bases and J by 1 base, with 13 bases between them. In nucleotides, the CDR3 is TGTGCCAGCAGCTTGGAAGGAGGGTTGAGGAACACTGAAGCTTTCTTT. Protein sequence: CASSLEGGLRNTEAFF.

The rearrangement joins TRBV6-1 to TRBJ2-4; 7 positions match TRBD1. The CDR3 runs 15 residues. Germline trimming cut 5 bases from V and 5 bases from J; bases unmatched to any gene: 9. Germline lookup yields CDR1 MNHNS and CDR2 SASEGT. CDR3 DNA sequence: TGTGCCAGCAGTCGAACATCCGGGACAGAAAACATTCAGTACTTC. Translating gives CASSRTSGTENIQYF.

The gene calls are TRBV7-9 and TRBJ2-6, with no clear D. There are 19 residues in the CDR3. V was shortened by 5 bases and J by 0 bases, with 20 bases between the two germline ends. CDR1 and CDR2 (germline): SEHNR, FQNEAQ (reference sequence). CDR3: CASSLPRRTHNSGANVLTF. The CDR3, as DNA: TGTGCCAGCAGCCTCCCTCGGCGCACGCACAACTCTGGGGCCAACGTCCTGACTTTC.

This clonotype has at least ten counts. The CDR3 loop reads CASSLARGSNNEQFF. The CDR3 region has the DNA TGTGCCAGCAGCTTAGCTCGGGGGTCGAACAATGAGCAGTTCTTC. The chain is built from TRBV7-2 and TRBJ2-1, with a possible D match to TRBD2 (6 bases). The length of the CDR3 is 15 residues. V was cut by 0 bases and J by 5 bases, with 11 bases left in between. Per the germline V gene, CDR1 is SGHTA and CDR2 is FQGNSA.

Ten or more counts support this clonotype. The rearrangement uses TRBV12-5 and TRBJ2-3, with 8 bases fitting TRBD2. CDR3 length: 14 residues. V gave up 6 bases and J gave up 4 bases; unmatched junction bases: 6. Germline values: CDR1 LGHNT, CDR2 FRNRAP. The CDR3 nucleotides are TGTGCTAGTGGCCTAGCGGGTCCCGCAGATACGCAGTATTTT. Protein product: CASGLAGPADTQYF.

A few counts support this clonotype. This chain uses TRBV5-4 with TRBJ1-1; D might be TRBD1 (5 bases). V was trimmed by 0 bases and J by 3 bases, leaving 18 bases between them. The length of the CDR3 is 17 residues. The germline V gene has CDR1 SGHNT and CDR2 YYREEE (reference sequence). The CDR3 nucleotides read TGTGCCAGCAGCTTGGTACCGGGGGGTAAAATAGACACTGAAGCTTTCTTT. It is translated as CASSLVPGGKIDTEAFF.

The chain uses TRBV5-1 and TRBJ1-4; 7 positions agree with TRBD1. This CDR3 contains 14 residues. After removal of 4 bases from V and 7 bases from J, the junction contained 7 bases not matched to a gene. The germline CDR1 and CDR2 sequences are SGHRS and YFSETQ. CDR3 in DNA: TGCGCCAGCAGCGTTACAGGGGAACCTGAAAAACTGTTTTTT. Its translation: CASSVTGEPEKLFF.

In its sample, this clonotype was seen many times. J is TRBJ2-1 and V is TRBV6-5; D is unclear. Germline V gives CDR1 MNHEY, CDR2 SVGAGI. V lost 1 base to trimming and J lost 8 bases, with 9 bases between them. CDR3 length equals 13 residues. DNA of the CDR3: TGTGCCAGCAGTTACTTAGTTATGGATGAGCAGTTCTTC. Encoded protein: CASSYLVMDEQFF.

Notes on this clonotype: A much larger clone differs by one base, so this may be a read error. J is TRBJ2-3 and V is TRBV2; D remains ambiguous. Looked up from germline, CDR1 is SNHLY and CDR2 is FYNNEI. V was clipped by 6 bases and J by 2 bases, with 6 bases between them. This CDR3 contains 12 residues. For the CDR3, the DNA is TGTGCCAGCAGCACCGACACAGATACGCAGTATTTT. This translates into CASSTDTDTQYF. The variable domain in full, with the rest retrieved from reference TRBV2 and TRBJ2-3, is EPEVTQTPSHQVTQMGQEVILRCVPISNHLYFYWYRQILGQKVEFLVSFYNNEISEKSEIFDDQFSVERPDGSNFTLKIRSTKLEDSAMYFCASSTDTDTQYFGPGTRLTVL.

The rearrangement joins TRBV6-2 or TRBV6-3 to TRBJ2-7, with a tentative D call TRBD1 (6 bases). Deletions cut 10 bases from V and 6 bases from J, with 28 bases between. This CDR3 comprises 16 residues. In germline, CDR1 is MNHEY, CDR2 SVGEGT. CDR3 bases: TGTGCCACCGTGGGGGCCTCCTCCGGCCTAACAAGCGAGCAGTACTTC. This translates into CATVGASSGLTSEQYF.

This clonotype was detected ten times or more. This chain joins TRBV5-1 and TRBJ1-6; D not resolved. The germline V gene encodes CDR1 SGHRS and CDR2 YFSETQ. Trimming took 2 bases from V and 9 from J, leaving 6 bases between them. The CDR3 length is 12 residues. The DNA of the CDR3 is TGCGCCAGCAGCTTTGACGGTTCACCCCTCCACTTT. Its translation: CASSFDGSPLHF.

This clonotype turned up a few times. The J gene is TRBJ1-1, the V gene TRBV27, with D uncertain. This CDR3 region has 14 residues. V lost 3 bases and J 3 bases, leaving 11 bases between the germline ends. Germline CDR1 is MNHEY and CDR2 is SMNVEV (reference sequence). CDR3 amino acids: CASSLSLPDTEAFF. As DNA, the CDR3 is TGTGCCAGCAGTTTGTCACTCCCGGACACTGAAGCTTTCTTT.

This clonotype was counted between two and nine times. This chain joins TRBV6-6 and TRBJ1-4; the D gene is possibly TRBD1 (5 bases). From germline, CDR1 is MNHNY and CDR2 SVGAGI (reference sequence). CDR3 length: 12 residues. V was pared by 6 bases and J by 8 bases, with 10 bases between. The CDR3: CASSSSGEKLFF. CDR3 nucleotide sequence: TGTGCCAGCAGCTCCTCAGGGGAAAAACTGTTTTTT.

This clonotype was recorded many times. The CDR3 DNA reads as TGCGCCAGCAAGACGGCAGGTACCTACGAGCAGTACTTC. Protein: CASKTAGTYEQYF. The V gene is TRBV5-1, the J gene TRBJ2-7, with D hard to call. Germline lookup yields CDR1 SGHRS and CDR2 YFSETQ. This CDR3 contains 13 residues. V gave up 6 bases and J gave up 2 bases, with 12 bases separating them. Combining the CDR3 with reference TRBV5-1 and TRBJ2-7 gives the whole variable domain KAGVTQTPRYLIKTRGQQVTLSCSPISGHRSVSWYQQTPGQGLQFLFEYFSETQRNKGNFPGRFSGRQFSNSRSEMNVSTLELGDSALYLCASKTAGTYEQYFGPGTRLTVT.

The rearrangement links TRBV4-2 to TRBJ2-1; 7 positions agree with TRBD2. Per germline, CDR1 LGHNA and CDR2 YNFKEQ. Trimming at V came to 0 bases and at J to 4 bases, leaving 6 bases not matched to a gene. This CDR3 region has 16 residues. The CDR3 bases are TGTGCCAGCAGCCAAGATACCGGGACTATATACAATGAGCAGTTCTTC. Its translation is CASSQDTGTIYNEQFF.

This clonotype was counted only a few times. Here the CDR3 DNA reads TGTGCCAGCAGCTTGGTCGGGGAAGGGGGCCAAGAGACCCAGTACTTC. This codes for CASSLVGEGGQETQYF. The chain uses TRBV5-6 and TRBJ2-5; D perhaps matches TRBD1 (6 bases). Germline assignment: CDR1 SGHDT and CDR2 YYEEEE. This CDR3 is 16 amino acids long. V shed 0 bases and J shed 1 base, with 13 bases lying between them.

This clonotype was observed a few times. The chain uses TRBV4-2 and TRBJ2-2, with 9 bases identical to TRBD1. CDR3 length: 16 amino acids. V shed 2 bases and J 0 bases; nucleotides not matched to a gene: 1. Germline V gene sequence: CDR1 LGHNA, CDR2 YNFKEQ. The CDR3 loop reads CASSQRQGANTGELFF. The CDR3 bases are TGTGCCAGCAGCCAACGACAGGGGGCGAACACCGGGGAGCTGTTTTTT.

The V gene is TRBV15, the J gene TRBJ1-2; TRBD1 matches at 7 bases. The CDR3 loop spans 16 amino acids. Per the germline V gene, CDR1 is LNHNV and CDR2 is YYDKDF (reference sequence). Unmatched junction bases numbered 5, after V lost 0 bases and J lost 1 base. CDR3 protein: CATSRDKDRSNYGYTF. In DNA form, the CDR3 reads TGTGCCACCAGCAGAGATAAGGACAGGAGTAACTATGGCTACACCTTC.

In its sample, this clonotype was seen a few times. The CDR3 nucleotides are TGTGCCACCGCGCCAGGGGGAGCTGATACGCAGTATTTT. As protein: CATAPGGADTQYF. V is TRBV18 and J is TRBJ2-3; 7 nucleotides line up with TRBD1. The CDR3 is made up of 13 amino acids. Trimming cost V 10 bases and J 6 bases; bases outside gene matches: 10. Germline V gene lookup returns CDR1 KGHSH and CDR2 LQKENI.

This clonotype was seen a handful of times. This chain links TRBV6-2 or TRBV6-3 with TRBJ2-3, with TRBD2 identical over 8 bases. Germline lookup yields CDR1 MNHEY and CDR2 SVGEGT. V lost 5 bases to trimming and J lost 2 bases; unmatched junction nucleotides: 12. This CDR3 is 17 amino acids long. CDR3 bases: TGTGCCAGCAGTCCGCTTAAGGGAGCGGGGGACACAGATACGCAGTATTTT. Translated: CASSPLKGAGDTDTQYF.

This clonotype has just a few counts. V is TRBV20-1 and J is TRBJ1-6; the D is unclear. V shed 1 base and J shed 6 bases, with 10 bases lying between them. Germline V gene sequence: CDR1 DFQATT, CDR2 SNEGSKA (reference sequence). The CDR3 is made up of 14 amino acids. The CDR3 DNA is TGCAGTGCTAGAGGTGCCGGACGTAATTCACCCCTCCACTTT. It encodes CSARGAGRNSPLHF.

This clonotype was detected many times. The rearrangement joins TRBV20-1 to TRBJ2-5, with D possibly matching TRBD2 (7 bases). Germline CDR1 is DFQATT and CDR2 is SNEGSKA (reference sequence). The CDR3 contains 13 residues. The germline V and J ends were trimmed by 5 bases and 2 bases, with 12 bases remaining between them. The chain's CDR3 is CSAAGGPQETQYF. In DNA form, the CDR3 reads TGCAGTGCTGCCGGGGGGCCTCAAGAGACCCAGTACTTC.

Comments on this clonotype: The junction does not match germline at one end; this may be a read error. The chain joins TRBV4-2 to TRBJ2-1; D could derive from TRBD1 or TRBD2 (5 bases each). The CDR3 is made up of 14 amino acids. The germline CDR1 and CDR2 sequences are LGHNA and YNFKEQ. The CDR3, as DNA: TGTGCCAGCAGCCAAGAGCCGGGACGAAATGTGCAGTTCTTC. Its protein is CASSQEPGRNVQFF.

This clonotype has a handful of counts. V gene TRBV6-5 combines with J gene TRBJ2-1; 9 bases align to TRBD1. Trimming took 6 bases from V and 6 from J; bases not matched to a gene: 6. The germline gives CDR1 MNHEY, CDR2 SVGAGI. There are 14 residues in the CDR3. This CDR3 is CASSQDRGGNEQFF. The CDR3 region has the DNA TGTGCCAGCAGCCAGGACAGGGGTGGCAATGAGCAGTTCTTC.